This T cell receptor beta chain comes out of a study of glioma-infiltrating T cells after dendritic cell vaccination. Looking at the study overall: Samples are from glioblastoma patients in Phase I and II dendritic cell vaccine trials.

Study results and caveats: Estimated pretreatment TIL content predicted outcome after dendritic cell vaccination.

This CDR3 is built from 13 residues. Germline V gene lookup returns CDR1 SGHNT and CDR2 YYREEE (reference sequence). Trimming took 4 bases from V and 7 from J, leaving 11 bases between them. Measured with immunoSEQ multiplex PCR; TCRdb has only the in-frame clones, and not every one. The data show fewer than 100,000 clones, just over 85% seen once. Notes on this clone: Its target is not known.

This TCR derives from a human donor with glioblastoma. The chain employs TRBV5-4 and TRBJ2-2; D may be TRBD2 (5 bases). The sample here was blood, taken before dendritic cell vaccination. For the CDR3, the DNA is TGTGCCAGCAGCCCCGGGGTTGGCGGGGAGCTGTTTTTT. Protein sequence: CASSPGVGGELFF.